These T cell receptor beta chains were read from a single sample in a study of T-cell reconstitution after alpha-beta-depleted transplantation in children. TCRdb reanalysed the PCR reads using MiXCR and keeps one entry per CDR3 protein. The sample holds roughly 100,000 distinct CDR3 sequences, 7% to 9% seen once. This sample comprised PBMCs from the stem cell graft donor, obtained from the stem cell graft. Receptor source: a human donor who donated a stem cell graft to a child with congenital amegakaryocytic thrombocytopenia. Each CDR3 is given with its conserved first and last residue. A D gene is named only where the DNA matches it firmly. Size is omitted from some rows. Given values are once, few, many or a class for expanded clones.

v_call: TRBV5-1; clone_size: many; j_call: TRBJ2-1; d_call: .; cdr3_aa: CASSLESIYEQFF; cdr3_nt: TGCGCCAGCAGCTTGGAGTCTATCTATGAGCAGTTCTTC
v_call: TRBV5-1; clone_size: .; j_call: TRBJ2-5; d_call: TRBD2; cdr3_aa: CASNRGDQETQYF; cdr3_nt: TGCGCCAGCAACCGGGGGGACCAAGAGACCCAGTACTTC
v_call: TRBV4-1; clone_size: few; j_call: TRBJ2-2; d_call: .; cdr3_aa: CASSQVLGRNKNTGELFF; cdr3_nt: TGCGCCAGCAGCCAAGTTTTGGGCCGGAATAAGAACACCGGGGAGCTGTTTTTT
v_call: TRBV27; clone_size: many; j_call: TRBJ2-7; d_call: TRBD2; cdr3_aa: CASSLGIAGGLAEQYF; cdr3_nt: TGTGCCAGCAGTTTAGGCATAGCGGGAGGGTTGGCCGAGCAGTACTTC
v_call: TRBV7-6; clone_size: many; j_call: TRBJ2-7; d_call: .; cdr3_aa: CASSLDDYGRKSGYEQYF; cdr3_nt: TGTGCCAGCAGCTTAGACGACTACGGGCGGAAATCCGGCTACGAGCAGTACTTC
v_call: TRBV7-9; clone_size: many; j_call: TRBJ1-1; d_call: .; cdr3_aa: CASSLQGYTEAFF; cdr3_nt: TGTGCCAGCAGCTTACAGGGTTACACTGAAGCTTTCTTT
v_call: TRBV12-3/TRBV12-4; clone_size: many; j_call: TRBJ1-1; d_call: .; cdr3_aa: CASSPNTEAFF; cdr3_nt: TGTGCCAGCAGCCCGAACACTGAAGCTTTCTTT
v_call: TRBV9; clone_size: many; j_call: TRBJ2-1; d_call: .; cdr3_aa: CASSPFGSRGSYNEQFF; cdr3_nt: TGTGCCAGCAGCCCCTTCGGCTCCAGAGGGTCCTACAATGAGCAGTTCTTC
v_call: TRBV29-1; clone_size: many; j_call: TRBJ2-1; d_call: TRBD2; cdr3_aa: CSAIPGLAGVGEQFF; cdr3_nt: TGCAGCGCTATCCCGGGACTAGCGGGAGTTGGTGAGCAGTTCTTC
v_call: TRBV5-1; clone_size: few; j_call: TRBJ2-3; d_call: .; cdr3_aa: CASSFEGTDTQYF; cdr3_nt: TGCGCCAGCAGCTTTGAGGGGACAGATACGCAGTATTTT
v_call: TRBV28; clone_size: .; j_call: TRBJ2-3; d_call: .; cdr3_aa: CASSLRGLSTDTQYF; cdr3_nt: TGTGCCAGCAGCCTTAGGGGACTTTCCACAGATACGCAGTATTTT
v_call: TRBV5-1; clone_size: many; j_call: TRBJ1-1; d_call: .; cdr3_aa: CASSTQGNTEAFF; cdr3_nt: TGCGCCAGCAGCACGCAGGGGAACACTGAAGCTTTCTTT
v_call: TRBV27; clone_size: many; j_call: TRBJ2-1; d_call: .; cdr3_aa: CASSMPGVRSYNEQFF; cdr3_nt: TGTGCCAGCAGTATGCCAGGGGTTCGCTCCTACAATGAGCAGTTCTTC
v_call: TRBV5-1; clone_size: many; j_call: TRBJ1-2; d_call: .; cdr3_aa: CASSQRALDYGYTF; cdr3_nt: TGCGCCAGCAGCCAGCGGGCCCTTGACTATGGCTACACCTTC
v_call: TRBV5-1; clone_size: many; j_call: TRBJ2-5; d_call: .; cdr3_aa: CASSFGAQASGHQETQYF; cdr3_nt: TGCGCCAGCAGCTTCGGTGCCCAAGCAAGCGGACACCAAGAGACCCAGTACTTC
v_call: TRBV20-1; clone_size: many; j_call: TRBJ2-1; d_call: TRBD2; cdr3_aa: CSARGLAGGWPNEQFF; cdr3_nt: TGCAGTGCTAGAGGACTAGCGGGAGGGTGGCCGAATGAGCAGTTCTTC
v_call: TRBV20-1; clone_size: many; j_call: TRBJ2-3; d_call: .; cdr3_aa: CSARTVGTDTQYF; cdr3_nt: TGCAGTGCTAGGACAGTGGGCACAGATACGCAGTATTTT
v_call: TRBV7-9; clone_size: few; j_call: TRBJ2-2; d_call: .; cdr3_aa: CASSLDSVNTGELFF; cdr3_nt: TGTGCCAGCAGCTTGGACTCGGTGAACACCGGGGAGCTGTTTTTT
v_call: TRBV12-3/TRBV12-4; clone_size: once; j_call: TRBJ1-1; d_call: .; cdr3_aa: CASSTTPGAPTTTEAFF; cdr3_nt: TGTGCCAGCAGTACGACCCCAGGGGCCCCAACTACTACTGAAGCTTTCTTT
v_call: TRBV20-1; clone_size: many; j_call: TRBJ2-1; d_call: .; cdr3_aa: CSARDALAIEQFF; cdr3_nt: TGCAGTGCTAGAGATGCCCTAGCCATTGAGCAGTTCTTC
v_call: TRBV10-3; clone_size: many; j_call: TRBJ2-1; d_call: TRBD2; cdr3_aa: CAISATSGGYNEQFF; cdr3_nt: TGTGCCATCAGTGCGACTAGCGGGGGGTACAATGAGCAGTTCTTC
v_call: TRBV3-1; clone_size: .; j_call: TRBJ2-1; d_call: .; cdr3_aa: CASSQTAGPRIGYNEQFF; cdr3_nt: TGTGCCAGCAGCCAGACCGCTGGGCCTCGAATCGGCTACAATGAGCAGTTCTTC
v_call: TRBV29-1; clone_size: many; j_call: TRBJ2-7; d_call: TRBD1; cdr3_aa: CSVEPRTGDEQYF; cdr3_nt: TGCAGCGTTGAGCCCCGGACAGGGGACGAGCAGTACTTC
v_call: TRBV20-1; clone_size: many; j_call: TRBJ1-3; d_call: .; cdr3_aa: CSARDSGQGPSGNTIYF; cdr3_nt: TGCAGTGCTAGAGATTCAGGGCAGGGACCCTCTGGAAACACCATATATTTT
v_call: TRBV12-3/TRBV12-4; clone_size: many; j_call: TRBJ2-5; d_call: .; cdr3_aa: CASSLRFRGEETQYF; cdr3_nt: TGTGCCAGCAGTTTAAGGTTCAGGGGGGAGGAGACCCAGTACTTC
v_call: TRBV29-1; clone_size: .; j_call: TRBJ1-1; d_call: .; cdr3_aa: CSAARARDTEAFF; cdr3_nt: TGCAGCGCCGCCCGGGCCAGGGACACTGAAGCTTTCTTT
v_call: TRBV5-1; clone_size: once; j_call: TRBJ2-2; d_call: .; cdr3_aa: CASTSMTGHGELFF; cdr3_nt: TGCGCCAGCACCTCAATGACAGGTCACGGGGAGCTGTTTTTT
v_call: TRBV29-1; clone_size: many; j_call: TRBJ2-5; d_call: .; cdr3_aa: CSVRPRGPQETQYF; cdr3_nt: TGCAGCGTTCGCCCCCGGGGGCCCCAAGAGACCCAGTACTTC
v_call: TRBV28; clone_size: many; j_call: TRBJ1-1; d_call: TRBD1; cdr3_aa: CASSSLTGGGYLVFF; cdr3_nt: TGTGCCAGCAGTTCTTTAACAGGGGGCGGTTATTTAGTTTTCTTT
v_call: TRBV5-1; clone_size: many; j_call: TRBJ2-4; d_call: TRBD2; cdr3_aa: CASSPGGDPNIQYF; cdr3_nt: TGCGCCAGCAGCCCCGGGGGGGACCCAAACATTCAGTACTTC
v_call: TRBV5-1; clone_size: many; j_call: TRBJ1-2; d_call: TRBD1; cdr3_aa: CASSPGQANYGYTF; cdr3_nt: TGCGCCAGCAGTCCCGGACAGGCGAACTATGGCTACACCTTC
v_call: TRBV10-3; clone_size: many; j_call: TRBJ2-1; d_call: TRBD2; cdr3_aa: CAIRPSSGTYNEQFF; cdr3_nt: TGTGCCATCAGACCATCTAGCGGGACCTACAATGAGCAGTTCTTC
v_call: TRBV30; clone_size: many; j_call: TRBJ2-1; d_call: TRBD2; cdr3_aa: CAWSGASGYNEQFF; cdr3_nt: TGTGCCTGGTCTGGGGCTAGCGGATACAATGAGCAGTTCTTC
v_call: TRBV20-1; clone_size: many; j_call: TRBJ2-3; d_call: .; cdr3_aa: CSAQGSHWEGADTQYF; cdr3_nt: TGCAGTGCCCAGGGGAGTCATTGGGAAGGAGCAGATACGCAGTATTTT
v_call: TRBV7-2; clone_size: many; j_call: TRBJ2-7; d_call: .; cdr3_aa: CASSLVQGREQYF; cdr3_nt: TGTGCCAGCAGCTTAGTACAGGGCCGGGAGCAGTACTTC
v_call: TRBV7-2; clone_size: many; j_call: TRBJ2-1; d_call: .; cdr3_aa: CASSSPPYNEQFF; cdr3_nt: TGTGCCAGCAGCTCACCACCGTACAATGAGCAGTTCTTC
v_call: TRBV3-1; clone_size: many; j_call: TRBJ1-6; d_call: .; cdr3_aa: CASSQGPINSPLHF; cdr3_nt: TGTGCCAGCAGCCAGGGACCGATTAATTCACCCCTCCACTTT
v_call: TRBV5-1; clone_size: .; j_call: TRBJ2-6; d_call: .; cdr3_aa: CASRGSGANVLTF; cdr3_nt: TGCGCCAGCAGGGGCTCTGGGGCCAACGTCCTGACTTTC
v_call: TRBV20-1; clone_size: many; j_call: TRBJ2-1; d_call: .; cdr3_aa: CSASMGEQFF; cdr3_nt: TGCAGTGCTAGTATGGGTGAGCAGTTCTTC
v_call: TRBV5-1; clone_size: many; j_call: TRBJ1-1; d_call: .; cdr3_aa: CASSSEEGDTEAFF; cdr3_nt: TGCGCCAGCAGCTCGGAAGAGGGAGACACTGAAGCTTTCTTT
v_call: TRBV9; clone_size: many; j_call: TRBJ2-1; d_call: .; cdr3_aa: CASSLRPGDEQFF; cdr3_nt: TGTGCCAGCAGCCTCCGCCCGGGGGATGAGCAGTTCTTC
v_call: TRBV6-5; clone_size: many; j_call: TRBJ2-7; d_call: TRBD2; cdr3_aa: CASSSFVSGGLVAEQYF; cdr3_nt: TGTGCCAGCAGTTCCTTCGTCTCGGGGGGACTAGTGGCCGAGCAGTACTTC
v_call: TRBV19; clone_size: .; j_call: TRBJ2-1; d_call: .; cdr3_aa: CASSITGRAQNNEQFF; cdr3_nt: TGTGCCAGTAGTATAACTGGCAGGGCGCAGAACAATGAGCAGTTCTTC
v_call: TRBV6-1; clone_size: many; j_call: TRBJ1-3; d_call: .; cdr3_aa: CASRSTGTRNTIYF; cdr3_nt: TGTGCCAGCAGGAGTACAGGGACTAGAAACACCATATATTTT
v_call: TRBV20-1; clone_size: many; j_call: TRBJ1-2; d_call: .; cdr3_aa: CSARVSVGGNGYTF; cdr3_nt: TGCAGTGCTAGAGTATCTGTGGGCGGAAATGGCTACACCTTC
v_call: TRBV5-1; clone_size: .; j_call: TRBJ1-1; d_call: TRBD1; cdr3_aa: CASSLQGQHTEAFF; cdr3_nt: TGCGCCAGCAGCTTACAGGGACAGCACACTGAAGCTTTCTTC
v_call: TRBV11-2; clone_size: few; j_call: TRBJ2-2; d_call: .; cdr3_aa: CASSLDRGYTGELFF; cdr3_nt: TGTGCCAGCAGCTTAGATCGGGGTTACACCGGGGAGCTGTTTTTT
v_call: TRBV21-1; clone_size: .; j_call: TRBJ2-5; d_call: .; cdr3_aa: CASSSSQETQYF; cdr3_nt: TGTGCCAGCAGCAGTTCCCAAGAGACCCAGTACTTC
v_call: TRBV5-1; clone_size: .; j_call: TRBJ2-3; d_call: TRBD2; cdr3_aa: CASSSRTSGSADTQYF; cdr3_nt: TGCGCCAGCAGCTCCAGGACTAGCGGGAGTGCAGATACGCAGTATTTT
v_call: TRBV20-1; clone_size: many; j_call: TRBJ2-1; d_call: TRBD2; cdr3_aa: CSARDTAGLAGRGNEQFF; cdr3_nt: TGCAGTGCTAGAGATACGGCTGGACTAGCGGGACGAGGGAATGAGCAGTTCTTC
v_call: TRBV3-1; clone_size: many; j_call: TRBJ1-3; d_call: .; cdr3_aa: CASSQDQAVNTIYF; cdr3_nt: TGTGCCAGCAGCCAAGACCAGGCCGTAAACACCATATATTTT
v_call: TRBV10-3; clone_size: many; j_call: TRBJ2-5; d_call: TRBD1; cdr3_aa: CAISESNSDRGPKRLTQYF; cdr3_nt: TGTGCCATCAGTGAGTCCAATAGCGACAGGGGGCCAAAGAGATTGACCCAGTACTTC
v_call: TRBV5-1; clone_size: many; j_call: TRBJ2-3; d_call: .; cdr3_aa: CASSLEARVIDTQYF; cdr3_nt: TGCGCCAGCAGCTTGGAGGCACGAGTTATAGATACGCAGTATTTT
v_call: TRBV28; clone_size: many; j_call: TRBJ2-7; d_call: TRBD2; cdr3_aa: CASSLGGASGSGEQYF; cdr3_nt: TGTGCCAGCAGTTTGGGGGGGGCTAGCGGGAGTGGCGAGCAGTACTTC
v_call: TRBV27; clone_size: many; j_call: TRBJ2-1; d_call: .; cdr3_aa: CASSFQGFGSYNEQFF; cdr3_nt: TGTGCCAGCAGTTTCCAGGGGTTCGGCTCCTACAATGAGCAGTTCTTC
v_call: TRBV10-3; clone_size: many; j_call: TRBJ1-5; d_call: .; cdr3_aa: CAISELSYQPQHF; cdr3_nt: TGTGCCATCAGTGAATTGTCTTATCAGCCCCAGCATTTT
v_call: TRBV2; clone_size: many; j_call: TRBJ1-5; d_call: .; cdr3_aa: CASSEAREPQHF; cdr3_nt: TGTGCCAGCAGTGAAGCGCGGGAGCCCCAGCATTTT